The TCR beta chain described here comes from a study of cytomegalovirus exposure and HLA in healthy donors. The PCR had 60 Vbeta and 13 Jbeta primers. Profiling relied on immunoSEQ multiplex PCR, and the TCRdb table lists in-frame clones only, not all of them. The table lists 100,000 to 150,000 clones, 70% to 85% of them singletons, with around 2.5% in the top ten. Study observations and caveats: For most TCR sequences rarity was the rule, although some public TCRs occurred in many donors.

Healthy bone marrow donors made up the donors. This clone was counted only a few times. The antigen remains unidentified. The sample comprised PBMCs. This clonotype was obtained from a boy aged 2-15 years in good health and CMV-seronegative.

The CDR3 DNA reads as TGTGCCAGTAGTATAGACTCCTACACTGAAGCTTTCTTT. Translated: CASSIDSYTEAFF. The chain couples TRBV19 to TRBJ1-1; D unresolved. Trimming took 0 bases from V and 3 from J, leaving 5 bases between them. Germline values: CDR1 LNHDA, CDR2 SQIVND (reference sequence). The CDR3 length is 13 residues.